Sequencing of this T cell receptor (beta chain) was carried out in a study of identical twins. Study-level results: Twins' surplus sharing was weaker for beta out-of-frame sequences.

Unique molecular identifiers were in the cDNA, with template-switch universal primer binding. TCRdb re-called the 5' RACE reads through MiXCR, storing one row per CDR3 protein. The sample shows 420,000 or so distinct CDR3 sequences, about 18% of them seen only once. Points on this clonotype: Antigen specificity is unknown.

Trimming took 5 bases from V and 4 from J; bases not matched to a gene: 3. The CDR3 contains 15 residues. CDR1 and CDR2 from the germline V gene are MGHDK and SYGVNS. The receptor was isolated from a man aged 50 or older in good health. The sequenced sample was naive T cells sorted from blood. The chain carries TRBV25-1 and TRBJ2-2, with TRBD1 identical over 11 bases. The CDR3 loop is CASSWGQGVTGELFF. The DNA for the CDR3 is TGTGCCAGCAGTTGGGGACAGGGGGTCACCGGGGAGCTGTTTTTT.